This TCR beta chain derives from a study of blood T cells in healthy people across ages. In the study overall: With template switching, about one barcoded beta molecule was captured per two T cells.

Turning to this clonotype: Its antigen remains unknown.

Notes on the study in general: Estimated diversity, derived from one million T cells, was regarded as an underestimate.

The V end lost 1 base, the J end lost 9 bases, and 16 bases lay between the germline ends. The CDR3 has 15 amino acids. Germline V gene lookup returns CDR1 MNHNS and CDR2 SASEGT. Using a J-beta primer mix together with a sample-barcoded 5' primer, a second PCR was run for 7 to 11 cycles. With 12 random nucleotides, a template-switch adaptor tagged each individual cDNA molecule. TCRdb reprocessed the 5' RACE reads via MiXCR and lists one record per CDR3 protein. Here the sample spans fewer than 950,000 distinct CDR3 sequences, about 53% being singletons. The J gene is TRBJ1-5, the V gene TRBV6-1; D is ambiguous. The material sequenced was blood. This clonotype originated in an elderly man in good health. CDR3 residues: CASSEETGAIRPQHF. DNA of the CDR3: TGTGCCAGCAGTGAAGAGACGGGAGCCATTCGGCCCCAGCATTTT.